One and the same sample provided the 21 T cell receptor beta chains below, sequenced in a study of CD8+ T cells in alopecia areata. Following extraction, RNA underwent reverse transcription to cDNA, which served as the sequencing template. Sequencing used immunoSEQ multiplex PCR; TCRdb keeps in-frame clones, though not all of them. The sample lists around 190,000 clones; around 65% were seen once. Noted treatment: oral pan-JAK inhibitor, 5-10 mg twice daily. Sequenced here: CD4+ T cells sorted from blood, sampled at week 4, from a patient treated with tofacitinib. These receptors were taken from a human donor with alopecia areata.

The rearrangement joins TRBV6-5 to TRBJ1-5; D remains unclear. CDR1 MNHEY and CDR2 SVGAGI come from the germline V gene. The V end lost 2 bases, the J end lost 7 bases, and 15 bases lay between the germline ends. This CDR3 contains 15 residues. In DNA form, the CDR3 reads TGTGCCAGCAGTTACGACAATACCCTCGGGCAGCCCCAGCATTTT. Protein sequence: CASSYDNTLGQPQHF.

This clone was found a few times. The J gene is TRBJ2-5, the V gene TRBV6-1; TRBD2 aligns across 12 bases. Trimming cost V 5 bases and J 5 bases; bases outside gene matches: 6. CDR1 and CDR2 (germline): MNHNS, SASEGT. This CDR3 has 15 amino acids. The CDR3 protein is CASSQRLAGEETQYF. CDR3 sequence (DNA): TGTGCCAGCAGTCAGAGACTAGCGGGGGAGGAGACCCAGTACTTC.

V gene TRBV7-9 combines with J gene TRBJ2-7; tentative D call: TRBD1 (6 bases). The CDR3 has 14 residues. Per the germline V gene, CDR1 is SEHNR and CDR2 is FQNEAQ (reference sequence). V lost 5 bases and J lost 3, with 14 bases in between. CDR3 DNA sequence: TGTGCCAGCAGCCTCCGGGACACCGACTACGAGCAGTACTTC. It yields the protein CASSLRDTDYEQYF.

About this clone itself: The identical CDR3 is also encoded by other nucleotide sequences in the sample. V usage is TRBV30 and J usage is TRBJ1-2; a weak D match, TRBD1 (5 bases). The CDR3 loop spans 13 amino acids. The germline V gene encodes CDR1 GTSNPN and CDR2 SVGIG (reference sequence). V shed 0 bases and J shed 2 bases, with 7 bases lying between them. In DNA form, the CDR3 reads TGTGCCTGGAGTGTTGGGACGAACTATGGCTACACCTTC. It codes for CAWSVGTNYGYTF.

The CDR3 region is CASSRLAGGPRNEQFF. For the CDR3, the DNA is TGTGCCAGCAGCAGACTAGCGGGGGGGCCTCGGAATGAGCAGTTCTTC. This chain uses TRBV9 with TRBJ2-1; 14 nucleotides align to TRBD2. The CDR3 has 16 amino acids. Per germline, CDR1 SGDLS and CDR2 YYNGEE. The V segment lost 4 bases and the J segment 7 bases; nucleotides outside the gene matches: 7.

V usage is TRBV20-1 and J usage is TRBJ1-2; D not certain. In germline, CDR1 is DFQATT, CDR2 SNEGSKA (reference sequence). Trimming stripped 4 bases from V and 5 bases from J, with 5 bases between. The CDR3 is 10 amino acids. This chain's CDR3 is CSAKGYGYTF. CDR3 nucleotides: TGCAGTGCTAAGGGTTATGGCTACACCTTC.

V usage is TRBV29-1 and J usage is TRBJ2-1, with 9 bases fitting TRBD1. The J segment lost 4 bases and the V segment lost 4 bases, leaving 5 bases of the junction unmatched. This CDR3 is built from 14 residues. Germline lookup yields CDR1 SQVTM and CDR2 ANQGSEA. The DNA of the CDR3 is TGCAGCGTTGGAGGGGGACAGGGTTACAATGAGCAGTTCTTC. This sequence encodes CSVGGGQGYNEQFF.

The CDR3 is CASSPVGTGFIEQYF. CDR3 coding DNA: TGTGCCAGCTCACCAGTCGGGACAGGGTTCATCGAGCAGTACTTC. This chain uses TRBV18 with TRBJ2-7; 9 bases fit TRBD1. Germline V gene sequence: CDR1 KGHSH, CDR2 LQKENI. The CDR3 loop spans 15 amino acids. The trim removed 2 bases at V and 6 bases at J, leaving 8 bases unmatched.

This chain connects TRBV2 to TRBJ1-5, with D unclear. Trimming shortened V by 6 bases and J by 1 base, and 7 bases separated the two germline ends. In germline, CDR1 is SNHLY, CDR2 FYNNEI. The CDR3 has 13 residues. Here the CDR3 reads CASRGRSNQPQHF. The CDR3 DNA follows: TGTGCCAGCAGGGGTAGGAGCAATCAGCCCCAGCATTTT.

This sequence joins TRBV4-3 and TRBJ2-2; D call uncertain. CDR1 is LGHNA and CDR2 is YSLEER in the germline V gene. This CDR3 contains 14 residues. V gave up 2 bases and J gave up 1 base, with 5 bases separating them. The CDR3 sequence: CASSQNRNTGELFF. The CDR3 coding sequence is TGCGCCAGCAGCCAAAACAGGAACACCGGGGAGCTGTTTTTT.

The chain links TRBV18 to TRBJ2-5; 11 nucleotides agree with TRBD1. The ends lost 6 bases at V and 4 bases at J; junction bases unmatched: 7. The CDR3 spans 15 residues. CDR1 KGHSH and CDR2 LQKENI come from the germline V gene. CDR3 DNA: TGTGCCAGCTCTTCTACCGGGACAGGGGGAGAGACCCAGTACTTC. This gives the protein CASSSTGTGGETQYF.

The rearrangement uses TRBV5-4 and TRBJ2-1, with D hard to call. V shed 2 bases and J shed 8 bases, with 5 bases lying between them. Germline V gene data show CDR1 as SGHNT and CDR2 as YYREEE (reference sequence). This CDR3 region has 11 residues. For the CDR3, the DNA is TGTGCCAGCAGCTTAGTAGATGAGCAGTTCTTC. This sequence encodes CASSLVDEQFF.

This chain uses TRBV4-1 with TRBJ2-5, with unresolved D. Per the germline V gene, CDR1 is MGHRA and CDR2 is YSYEKL. The germline V and J ends were trimmed by 0 bases and 5 bases, with 10 bases remaining between them. The CDR3 is 14 amino acids. The CDR3 region has the DNA TGCGCCAGCAGCCAAGAAGAGGAATGGGAGACCCAGTACTTC. Translated: CASSQEEEWETQYF.

J is TRBJ1-1 and V is TRBV15; D gene unclear. The CDR3 covers 13 residues. Trimming left V 0 bases short and J 7 bases short, with 9 bases between. From germline, CDR1 is LNHNV and CDR2 YYDKDF (reference sequence). The CDR3 region is CATSRDLGNEAFF. The CDR3 region has the DNA TGTGCCACCAGCAGAGATTTGGGGAATGAAGCTTTCTTT. The complete variable domain, with remaining parts taken from reference TRBV15 and TRBJ1-1, reads DAMVIQNPRYQVTQFGKPVTLSCSQTLNHNVMYWYQQKSSQAPKLLFHYYDKDFNNEADTPDNFQSRRPNTSFCFLDIRSPGLGDTAMYLCATSRDLGNEAFFGQGTRLTVV.

The rearrangement uses TRBV5-4 and TRBJ2-4, with TRBD2 as a possible D gene (7 bases). CDR1 is SGHNT, CDR2 YYREEE, per germline (reference sequence). The V end was cut by 4 bases, the J end by 7 bases, with 18 bases between. This CDR3 has 15 amino acids. CDR3 bases: TGTGCCAGCAGCCCGGGGGGCTCCGGTGAGAACATTCAGTACTTC. Translated, it gives CASSPGGSGENIQYF.

CDR3 in amino acids: CASSLGAQGRTEAFF. The CDR3 nucleotides read TGTGCCAGCAGCTTAGGGGCTCAGGGTAGGACTGAAGCTTTCTTT. V is TRBV11-3 and J is TRBJ1-1, with D possibly TRBD1 on 5 matching bases. This CDR3 contains 15 residues. The V end was cut by 1 base, the J end by 5 bases, with 14 bases between. The germline V gene has CDR1 SGHNT and CDR2 YENEEA.

CDR3 DNA: TGTGCCAGCTCACCACCAGGGGAGAGAGCTAACTATGGCTACACCTTC. Its translation: CASSPPGERANYGYTF. This chain connects TRBV18 to TRBJ1-2; D may be TRBD1 (5 bases). CDR1 and CDR2 (germline): KGHSH, LQKENI. Between the trimmed V and J ends, which lost 0 bases and 0 bases, there was a span of 11 bases. The CDR3 contains 16 residues.

This clone appeared a few times. The chain combines TRBV5-1 with TRBJ1-4, with D unresolved. This CDR3 is built from 15 residues. V gave up 6 bases and J gave up 0 bases, with 12 bases separating them. Germline V gene sequence: CDR1 SGHRS, CDR2 YFSETQ. The CDR3 sequence: CASNSDGTTNEKLFF. In nucleotides, the CDR3 is TGCGCCAGCAATAGTGACGGGACAACTAATGAAAAACTGTTTTTT.

This chain uses TRBV5-6 with TRBJ1-1; TRBD1 matches at 9 bases. Losses at the gene ends were 1 base for V and 5 bases for J; bases not matched to a gene: 9. The CDR3 sequence is 16 residues long. From germline, CDR1 is SGHDT and CDR2 YYEEEE. DNA of the CDR3: TGTGCCAGCAGCTTGTCCCCGGGACAGGGTCGAACTGAAGCTTTCTTT. It specifies CASSLSPGQGRTEAFF.

Only one count was recorded for this clone. For the CDR3, the DNA is TGCAGCGTTGATAACAGGGAGACTGGAAACACCATATATTTT. Translation gives CSVDNRETGNTIYF. The gene calls are TRBV29-1 and TRBJ1-3, with D possibly matching TRBD1 (6 bases). The V end lost 3 bases, the J end lost 2 bases, and 11 bases lay between the germline ends. Germline V gene data show CDR1 as SQVTM and CDR2 as ANQGSEA. The CDR3 totals 14 residues.

This chain joins TRBV2 and TRBJ2-7, with D hard to call. The V gene's germline CDR1 is SNHLY and CDR2 FYNNEI. Deletions cut 3 bases from V and 5 bases from J, with 8 bases between. This CDR3 spans 12 amino acids. In nucleotides, the CDR3 is TGTGCCAGCAGTGACTTGGGTAACGAGCAGTACTTC. Protein sequence: CASSDLGNEQYF.